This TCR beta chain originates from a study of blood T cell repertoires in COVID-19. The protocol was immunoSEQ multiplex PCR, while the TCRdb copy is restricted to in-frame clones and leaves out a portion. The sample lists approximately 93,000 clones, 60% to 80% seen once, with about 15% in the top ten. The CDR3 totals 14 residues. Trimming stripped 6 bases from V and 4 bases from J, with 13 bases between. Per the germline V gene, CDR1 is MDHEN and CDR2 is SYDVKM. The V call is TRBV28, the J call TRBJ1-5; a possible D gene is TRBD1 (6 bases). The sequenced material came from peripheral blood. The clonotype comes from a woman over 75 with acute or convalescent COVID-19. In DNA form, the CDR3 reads TGTGCCAGCAGCCTACAGGGTCGGAATCAGCCCCAGCATTTT. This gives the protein CASSLQGRNQPQHF.